These 25 T cell receptor beta chains were all obtained from the same sample, sequenced in a study of blood T cell repertoires in COVID-19. Produced via immunoSEQ multiplex PCR; TCRdb's table is partial and in-frame only. The repertoire holds approximately 200,000 clones, roughly 85% seen once, with roughly 20% in the top ten. The sequencing sample was made of PBMCs or T cells enriched from blood (not recorded which). These receptors came from a man aged 40-50 years who had recovered from COVID-19.

The chain joins TRBV9 to TRBJ2-1, with a weak D call TRBD2 (6 bases). This CDR3 spans 14 amino acids. Germline V gives CDR1 SGDLS, CDR2 YYNGEE. Trimming shortened V by 4 bases and J by 8 bases, and 16 bases separated the two germline ends. This chain's CDR3 is CASSPGTPTDEQFF. CDR3 in DNA: TGTGCCAGCAGCCCAGGGACTCCGACAGATGAGCAGTTCTTC.

The V call is TRBV15, the J call TRBJ2-7, with D uncertain. The V end lost 0 bases, the J end lost 4 bases, and 13 bases lay between the germline ends. Germline CDR1 reads LNHNV; CDR2 reads YYDKDF (reference sequence). This CDR3 has 15 amino acids. The CDR3 spells CATSRDLPIGYEQYF. The CDR3 DNA follows: TGTGCCACCAGCAGAGACCTCCCCATCGGGTACGAGCAGTACTTC. The whole variable domain, filled in from reference TRBV15 and TRBJ2-7, reads DAMVIQNPRYQVTQFGKPVTLSCSQTLNHNVMYWYQQKSSQAPKLLFHYYDKDFNNEADTPDNFQSRRPNTSFCFLDIRSPGLGDTAMYLCATSRDLPIGYEQYFGPGTRLTVT.

The chain joins TRBV4-1 to TRBJ2-1; D possibly corresponds to TRBD2 (5 bases). CDR1 is MGHRA and CDR2 is YSYEKL in the germline V gene. V lost 0 bases to trimming and J lost 6 bases, with 15 bases between them. This CDR3 is built from 16 residues. The CDR3 protein is CASSQDWGPRANEQFF. In nucleotides, the CDR3 is TGCGCCAGCAGCCAAGATTGGGGTCCGAGGGCCAATGAGCAGTTCTTC.

This clone was picked up one time. The chain is built from TRBV10-3 and TRBJ2-2, with TRBD1 as a possible D gene (8 bases). V lost 6 bases and J lost 7, with 12 bases in between. This CDR3 is built from 13 residues. Germline V CDR1 and CDR2: ENHRY, SYGVKD. CDR3 nucleotide sequence: TGTGCCATCAGACAGGGGGAGGGCGGGGAGCTGTTTTTT. Encoded protein: CAIRQGEGGELFF.

This clone has only a few counts. This chain joins TRBV6-5 and TRBJ1-2; D gene uncertain. V shed 0 bases and J shed 5 bases, with 10 bases lying between them. Per germline, CDR1 MNHEY and CDR2 SVGAGI. The CDR3 sequence is 14 residues long. The CDR3 sequence is CASSYSGGGYGYTF. CDR3 DNA: TGTGCCAGCAGTTACTCGGGTGGCGGGTATGGCTACACCTTC.

This chain connects TRBV18 to TRBJ2-7; 9 bases are a match to TRBD1. The germline V gene has CDR1 KGHSH and CDR2 LQKENI. Trimming removed 0 bases from V and 4 bases from J; junction bases left unmatched: 4. The CDR3 totals 15 residues. The DNA for the CDR3 is TGTGCCAGCTCACCACCGAACGACAGGGGGTACGAGCAGTACTTC. It translates to CASSPPNDRGYEQYF.

The chain couples TRBV28 to TRBJ2-7; D unresolved. Per germline, CDR1 MDHEN and CDR2 SYDVKM. The CDR3 loop spans 15 amino acids. Trimming took 1 base from V and 0 from J, leaving 10 bases between them. The CDR3 region has the DNA TGTGCCAGCAGTTTATATGGTGGCGGCTCCTACGAGCAGTACTTC. This translates into CASSLYGGGSYEQYF. Full variable domain (missing parts from reference TRBV28 and TRBJ2-7): DVKVTQSSRYLVKRTGEKVFLECVQDMDHENMFWYRQDPGLGLRLIYFSYDVKMKEKGDIPEGYSVSREKKERFSLILESASTNQTSMYLCASSLYGGGSYEQYFGPGTRLTVT.

The rearrangement joins TRBV6-5 to TRBJ1-5; TRBD1 matches at 7 bases. Germline V CDR1 and CDR2: MNHEY, SVGAGI. The junction had 6 bases not matched to a gene; V was cut back by 6 bases and J by 1 base. The CDR3 spans 15 residues. Here the CDR3 reads CASSKTGTSNQPQHF. The CDR3 DNA sequence: TGTGCCAGCAGCAAGACAGGGACGAGCAATCAGCCCCAGCATTTT.

The rearrangement uses TRBV18 and TRBJ1-5, with no clear D. CDR3 length: 17 residues. CDR1 is KGHSH, CDR2 LQKENI, per germline. Between the trimmed V and J ends, which lost 2 bases and 4 bases, there was a span of 18 bases. CDR3 in amino acids: CASSPNRPVGGNQPQHF. DNA for the CDR3: TGTGCCAGCTCACCAAATCGACCGGTGGGAGGGAATCAGCCCCAGCATTTT.

The gene calls are TRBV6-5 and TRBJ1-6; 7 nucleotides agree with TRBD1. The CDR3 is made up of 15 amino acids. The germline V gene encodes CDR1 MNHEY and CDR2 SVGAGI. V lost 0 bases, J lost 10 bases, and 6 bases stayed unmatched. The CDR3 DNA follows: TGTGCCAGCAGTTACTCCACTACAGGGGTCTCACCCCTCCACTTT. As protein: CASSYSTTGVSPLHF.

This clone was seen a handful of times. V is TRBV28 and J is TRBJ1-2, with D possibly matching TRBD1 (6 bases). This CDR3 contains 13 residues. The V and J ends lost 6 bases and 8 bases respectively, with 16 bases between them. Germline V gene sequence: CDR1 MDHEN, CDR2 SYDVKM. In DNA form, the CDR3 reads TGTGCCAGCAGGTCGAGGGGGGGCAGGGGCTACACCTTC. Translating gives CASRSRGGRGYTF.

The sample holds a few counts of this clone. The V gene is TRBV6-4, the J gene TRBJ2-2; D perhaps matches TRBD2 (6 bases). Germline loops: CDR1 MRHNA, CDR2 SNTAGT. The V end was cut by 2 bases, the J end by 2 bases, with 6 bases between. The CDR3 runs to 14 residues. The CDR3 bases are TGTGCCAGCAGTGACGGGACTAACACCGGGGAGCTGTTTTTT. Residues: CASSDGTNTGELFF.

This chain joins TRBV11-3 and TRBJ1-6, with 8 bases identical to TRBD1. The CDR3 totals 14 residues. Germline CDR1 and CDR2: SGHNT and YENEEA. The V segment lost 6 bases and the J segment 8 bases; nucleotides outside the gene matches: 6. The CDR3, as DNA: TGTGCCAGCAGTTCCGGGACAGGTCATTCACCCCTCCACTTT. It encodes CASSSGTGHSPLHF.

This clone was counted a few times. The chain joins TRBV13 to TRBJ1-2, with TRBD1 matching over 8 bases. V lost 1 base and J lost 2; bases outside the gene matches: 6. Germline assignment: CDR1 PRHDT and CDR2 FYEKMQ (reference sequence). The CDR3 runs 16 residues. DNA for the CDR3: TGTGCCAGCAGCTTAGAAGGGACAGGTCTGAACTATGGCTACACCTTC. Translating gives CASSLEGTGLNYGYTF.

This clone was counted between two and nine times. The chain recombines TRBV10-3 with TRBJ2-7, with TRBD1 matching over 9 bases. Looked up from germline, CDR1 is ENHRY and CDR2 is SYGVKD. J was trimmed by 6 bases and V by 2 bases; bases with no gene match: 5. CDR3 length: 14 residues. The chain's CDR3 is CAISEGTGYFEQYF. CDR3 coding DNA: TGTGCCATCAGTGAGGGGACAGGGTACTTCGAGCAGTACTTC.

V usage is TRBV7-9 and J usage is TRBJ1-4; TRBD1 agrees at 9 bases. The V and J ends lost 5 bases and 6 bases, in that order; junction bases with no gene match: 4. The length of the CDR3 is 14 residues. Germline values: CDR1 SEHNR, CDR2 FQNEAQ (reference sequence). Here the CDR3 reads CASSAGQGDEKLFF. Written as DNA, the CDR3 is TGTGCCAGCAGCGCGGGACAGGGAGATGAAAAACTGTTTTTT.

The rearrangement uses TRBV28 and TRBJ1-5, with 9 bases lining up with TRBD1. The V segment lost 1 base and the J segment 0 bases; nucleotides outside the gene matches: 7. Germline CDR1 MDHEN, CDR2 SYDVKM. The CDR3 spans 18 residues. Here the CDR3 reads CASSLSGTGSYSNQPQHF. The DNA for the CDR3 is TGTGCCAGCAGTTTATCCGGGACAGGGTCATATAGCAATCAGCCCCAGCATTTT.

The chain is built from TRBV5-8 and TRBJ1-1; 8 bases agree with TRBD1. Germline CDR1 SGHTS, CDR2 YDEGEE. The CDR3 totals 14 residues. J gave up 4 bases and V 0 bases, and 2 bases lay outside the gene matches. The CDR3 sequence: CASSLAGGLTEAFF. The CDR3 DNA follows: TGTGCCAGCAGCTTGGCAGGGGGCCTCACTGAAGCTTTCTTT.

The chain carries TRBV18 and TRBJ1-2, with D possibly being TRBD1 (6 bases). Trimming stripped 5 bases from V and 6 bases from J, with 10 bases between. Germline values: CDR1 KGHSH, CDR2 LQKENI. This CDR3 comprises 12 residues. The CDR3 here is CASSSDSNGYTF. DNA of the CDR3: TGTGCCAGCTCATCGGACAGCAATGGCTACACCTTC. Supplemented by reference TRBV18 and TRBJ1-2, the full variable domain reads NAGVMQNPRHLVRRRGQEARLRCSPMKGHSHVYWYRQLPEEGLKFMVYLQKENIIDESGMPKERFSAEFPKEGPSILRIQQVVRGDSAAYFCASSSDSNGYTFGSGTRLTVV.

The gene calls are TRBV11-3 and TRBJ2-2; D is uncertain. The CDR3 sequence is 11 residues long. Trimming cost V 3 bases and J 7 bases, with 3 bases left between them. Germline CDR1 is SGHNT and CDR2 is YENEEA. CDR3 residues: CASSFLGELFF. CDR3 in DNA: TGTGCCAGCAGCTTTCTCGGGGAGCTGTTTTTT.

The chain combines TRBV18 with TRBJ1-5; D not certain. Germline V gene data show CDR1 as KGHSH and CDR2 as LQKENI. Trimming left V 3 bases short and J 4 bases short, with 13 bases between. The CDR3 spans 15 residues. CDR3 loop: CASSPGRNRNQPQHF. CDR3 bases: TGTGCCAGCTCACCGGGGAGGAATAGGAATCAGCCCCAGCATTTT.

J is TRBJ2-3 and V is TRBV29-1; D possibly corresponds to TRBD2 (5 bases). Germline-derived CDR1 and CDR2 are SQVTM and ANQGSEA. The length of the CDR3 is 16 residues. V dropped 3 bases and J dropped 3 bases, with 19 bases sitting between them. The CDR3 coding sequence is TGCAGCGTTGAGCTGGGGAGCGGCTGGGCAACAGATACGCAGTATTTT. Translated, it gives CSVELGSGWATDTQYF.

This chain connects TRBV11-3 to TRBJ2-5; TRBD1 matches at 10 bases. Per germline, CDR1 SGHNT and CDR2 YENEEA. The length of the CDR3 is 15 residues. V lost 5 bases and J lost 2; bases outside the gene matches: 5. The CDR3 DNA follows: TGTGCCAGCAGCCAGGACAGGGGGTATCAAGAGACCCAGTACTTC. It codes for CASSQDRGYQETQYF.

The V gene is TRBV27, the J gene TRBJ1-6; D is unresolved. Trimming cost V 2 bases and J 7 bases, with 21 bases left between them. The CDR3 totals 18 residues. Looked up from germline, CDR1 is MNHEY and CDR2 is SMNVEV (reference sequence). In nucleotides, the CDR3 is TGTGCCAGCAGTTTACTCCCCACCGACGGGGTTGCGAATTCACCCCTCCACTTT. This translates into CASSLLPTDGVANSPLHF.

This clone was seen a single time. This rearrangement joins TRBV6-2 or TRBV6-3 to TRBJ1-2; D remains ambiguous. Trimming cost V 4 bases and J 3 bases, with 9 bases left between them. Germline CDR1 MNHEY, CDR2 SVGEGT. CDR3 size: 13 residues. The CDR3 loop reads CASSSGSDYGYTF. CDR3 DNA: TGTGCCAGCAGTTCAGGATCCGACTATGGCTACACCTTC.